This T cell receptor beta chain was captured by sequencing in a study of liver allograft versus peripheral blood T cells. Turning to the study itself: In transplanted livers, T cell receptor repertoires were compared with those found in the recipients' peripheral blood.

By share of the sample, this clonotype is medium-sized. The antigen remains undetermined. The germline CDR1 and CDR2 sequences are MNHEY and SVGAGI. Trimming took 0 bases from V and 1 from J, leaving 9 bases between them. The CDR3 contains 15 residues. Study-level points and caveats: As reported, T cell receptor repertoires inside liver allografts differed from those present in peripheral blood.

TCRdb redid the calling of the reads with MiXCR, one entry per CDR3 protein. The profile shows fewer than 15,000 distinct CDR3 sequences, 15% to 20% of them singletons. V is TRBV6-5 and J is TRBJ1-1; unclear D gene. The sequence was obtained from a human patient who had a liver transplant. These T cells may partly come from the graft donor. The CDR3 reads CASSYSGKANTEAFF. Here the CDR3 DNA reads TGTGCCAGCAGTTACTCGGGGAAGGCGAACACTGAAGCTTTCTTT.